One sample yielded the 25 T cell receptor beta chains listed below, sequenced in a study of blood T cell repertoires in COVID-19. The table came from immunoSEQ multiplex PCR; TCRdb's copy has only in-frame clones and leaves some out. The repertoire has 30,000 to 40,000 clones, roughly nine tenths of them found once; the top ten carry roughly an eighth. The sample was peripheral blood. Receptors originate from a human donor in a cohort sampled during active COVID-19.

The gene calls are TRBV9 and TRBJ2-7, with 9 bases lining up with TRBD1. V lost 3 bases, J lost 6 bases, and 7 bases stayed unmatched. CDR1 and CDR2 from the germline V gene are SGDLS and YYNGEE. The CDR3 covers 14 residues. The CDR3 nucleotides read TGTGCCAGCAGCGCGGGGACAGGGAAGTCCGAGCAGTACTTC. Translating it yields CASSAGTGKSEQYF.

The chain carries TRBV5-1 and TRBJ2-5, with 10 bases identical to TRBD2. The germline V gene has CDR1 SGHRS and CDR2 YFSETQ. The trim removed 4 bases at V and 4 bases at J, leaving 7 bases unmatched. This CDR3 has 15 amino acids. For the CDR3, the DNA is TGCGCCAGCAGCGATCTAGCGGGAGCCCGAGAGACCCAGTACTTC. Translating gives CASSDLAGARETQYF.

The J gene is TRBJ1-4, the V gene TRBV5-1, with D maybe TRBD1 (6 bases). The CDR3 is 14 amino acids. V was shortened by 0 bases and J by 6 bases, with 9 bases between the two germline ends. Germline CDR1 and CDR2: SGHRS and YFSETQ. CDR3 DNA sequence: TGCGCCAGCAGCTTGGAGGGGGTGGATGAAAAACTGTTTTTT. This codes for CASSLEGVDEKLFF.

The chain uses TRBV10-3 and TRBJ1-1; TRBD1 matches 12 bases. This CDR3 spans 17 amino acids. Germline CDR1 ENHRY, CDR2 SYGVKD. V shed 5 bases and J 1 base; nucleotides not matched to a gene: 8. The CDR3 protein is CAISTPGQGARNTEAFF. The CDR3 DNA reads as TGTGCCATCAGTACACCGGGACAGGGGGCTAGGAACACTGAAGCTTTCTTT.

The chain carries TRBV18 and TRBJ2-1; D is uncertain. Germline CDR1 and CDR2: KGHSH and LQKENI. The CDR3 sequence is 13 residues long. V was shortened by 5 bases and J by 3 bases, with 8 bases between the two germline ends. CDR3 DNA sequence: TGTGCCAGCTCAACCGACAACTACAATGAGCAGTTCTTC. Its translation: CASSTDNYNEQFF.

The table lists this clone with a count of one. V and J are TRBV28 and TRBJ1-5; 8 nucleotides match TRBD1. This CDR3 contains 14 residues. V lost 6 bases, J lost 5 bases, and 6 bases stayed unmatched. Germline CDR1 reads MDHEN; CDR2 reads SYDVKM. The CDR3 is CASRPPGGHQPQHF. CDR3 nucleotides: TGTGCCAGCAGGCCCCCAGGGGGCCATCAGCCCCAGCATTTT.

This clone appeared a single time. The J gene is TRBJ2-2, the V gene TRBV19; tentative D call: TRBD1 (5 bases). The CDR3 runs 13 residues. Trimming left V 6 bases short and J 7 bases short, with 12 bases between. Germline V lookup: CDR1 LNHDA, CDR2 SQIVND (reference sequence). CDR3 coding DNA: TGTGCCAGTAGAAGGGGCGTGAGCGGGGAGCTGTTTTTT. Translating it yields CASRRGVSGELFF. Together with reference TRBV19 and TRBJ2-2, the CDR3 gives the full variable domain: DGGITQSPKYLFRKEGQNVTLSCEQNLNHDAMYWYRQDPGQGLRLIYYSQIVNDFQKGDIAEGYSVSREKKESFPLTVTSAQKNPTAFYLCASRRGVSGELFFGEGSRLTVL.

The chain links TRBV6-5 to TRBJ1-1, with D unclear. CDR1 is MNHEY, CDR2 SVGAGI, per germline. V gave up 7 bases and J gave up 0 bases, with 12 bases separating them. The CDR3 runs 14 residues. This CDR3 is CASISSAVNTEAFF. The CDR3 coding sequence is TGTGCCAGCATCTCATCGGCGGTGAACACTGAAGCTTTCTTT.

The chain combines TRBV27 with TRBJ2-3; D unclear. CDR1 and CDR2 from the germline V gene are MNHEY and SMNVEV (reference sequence). CDR3 length: 15 amino acids. The V end lost 2 bases, the J end lost 1 base, and 10 bases lay between the germline ends. The CDR3 region has the DNA TGTGCCAGCAGTTTAAGTGACTCACGCACAGATACGCAGTATTTT. Residues: CASSLSDSRTDTQYF.

This chain uses TRBV5-4 with TRBJ1-1, with 7 bases that match TRBD1. V shed 0 bases and J 0 bases; nucleotides not matched to a gene: 5. The CDR3 contains 16 residues. Germline CDR1 is SGHNT and CDR2 is YYREEE (reference sequence). DNA for the CDR3: TGTGCCAGCAGCTTGGACAGGGGCGCCATGAACACTGAAGCTTTCTTT. Amino acids: CASSLDRGAMNTEAFF.

The gene calls are TRBV6-5 and TRBJ2-7; 8 positions agree with TRBD1. Germline trimming cut 2 bases from V and 4 bases from J; bases unmatched to any gene: 4. Germline V gene sequence: CDR1 MNHEY, CDR2 SVGAGI. The CDR3 is 14 residues long. CDR3 amino acids: CASSYRDRIYEQYF. Here the CDR3 DNA reads TGTGCCAGCAGTTACCGGGACAGGATATACGAGCAGTACTTC.

The gene calls are TRBV7-3 and TRBJ2-1, with 14 positions matching TRBD2. The V segment lost 5 bases and the J segment 13 bases; nucleotides outside the gene matches: 4. From germline, CDR1 is SGHTA and CDR2 FQGTGA. The CDR3 is 13 amino acids. The CDR3 DNA is TGTGCCAGCAGCCTGGGACTAGCGGGAGCCCAGTTCTTC. This codes for CASSLGLAGAQFF.

This clone has just one count. This rearrangement joins TRBV24-1 to TRBJ2-3; 8 nucleotides match TRBD1. The CDR3 covers 17 residues. The germline V gene encodes CDR1 KGHDR and CDR2 SFDVKD. The junction had 9 bases not matched to a gene; V was cut back by 4 bases and J by 1 base. The CDR3, as DNA: TGTGCCACCAGTGAGGGAATCGGACAGGGTGGCACAGATACGCAGTATTTT. It is translated as CATSEGIGQGGTDTQYF.

The V call is TRBV11-2, the J call TRBJ1-4; D gene unclear. The germline V and J ends were trimmed by 6 bases and 0 bases, with 8 bases remaining between them. Germline CDR1 SGHAT, CDR2 FQNNGV. There are 14 residues in the CDR3. The chain's CDR3 is CASRLAATNEKLFF. The CDR3, as DNA: TGTGCCAGCAGGCTGGCTGCAACTAATGAAAAACTGTTTTTT.

Only one count was recorded for this clone. The chain combines TRBV6-6 with TRBJ2-5; tentatively, D is TRBD2 (5 bases). The CDR3 sequence is 13 residues long. The V and J ends lost 7 bases and 0 bases respectively, with 9 bases between them. The germline V gene has CDR1 MNHNY and CDR2 SVGAGI (reference sequence). CDR3 in DNA: TGTGCCAGCAAACCGGGGTACCAAGAGACCCAGTACTTC. As protein: CASKPGYQETQYF.

The J gene is TRBJ1-2, the V gene TRBV7-2, with TRBD1 matching over 7 bases. Germline-derived CDR1 and CDR2 are SGHTA and FQGNSA. This CDR3 comprises 15 residues. The trim removed 3 bases at V and 5 bases at J, leaving 9 bases unmatched. CDR3 in amino acids: CASSFVGTAFYGYTF. Written as DNA, the CDR3 is TGTGCCAGCAGCTTCGTCGGGACAGCCTTTTATGGCTACACCTTC.

The chain couples TRBV11-2 to TRBJ2-7; TRBD2 matches 11 bases. The CDR3 runs to 14 residues. Trimming at V came to 6 bases and at J to 3 bases, leaving 4 bases not matched to a gene. From germline, CDR1 is SGHAT and CDR2 FQNNGV. CDR3: CASSSTSGSYEQYF. CDR3 nucleotide sequence: TGTGCCAGCAGTTCAACTAGCGGGAGCTACGAGCAGTACTTC. Using reference TRBV11-2 and TRBJ2-7 for the parts outside the CDR3, the full variable domain is EAGVAQSPRYKIIEKRQSVAFWCNPISGHATLYWYQQILGQGPKLLIQFQNNGVVDDSQLPKDRFSAERLKGVDSTLKIQPAKLEDSAVYLCASSSTSGSYEQYFGPGTRLTVT.

The chain combines TRBV10-3 with TRBJ1-1, with D possibly matching TRBD1 (5 bases). Germline CDR1 is ENHRY and CDR2 is SYGVKD. Trimming pared 6 bases from V and 1 base from J, leaving 12 bases between. The length of the CDR3 is 14 residues. CDR3 sequence reads: CAIRTSGGNTEAFF. The CDR3 coding sequence is TGTGCCATCAGGACATCCGGGGGGAACACTGAAGCTTTCTTT.

The CDR3 reads CASSAWGGVTGNTIYF. The CDR3 nucleotides read TGTGCCAGCAGCGCCTGGGGAGGCGTCACTGGAAACACCATATATTTT. The chain uses TRBV5-4 and TRBJ1-3, with D unresolved. Per the germline V gene, CDR1 is SGHNT and CDR2 is YYREEE (reference sequence). The CDR3 is 16 amino acids. Trimming took off 4 bases at V and 2 bases at J, with 16 bases between the two ends.

The V and J genes are TRBV6-5 and TRBJ2-7, with 8 nucleotides matching TRBD1. CDR1 MNHEY and CDR2 SVGAGI come from the germline V gene. The J segment lost 6 bases and the V segment lost 6 bases, leaving 10 bases of the junction unmatched. The CDR3 has 14 residues. The CDR3 bases are TGTGCCAGCAGGGGAACAGGGGGGCTGGTCGAGCAGTACTTC. Residues: CASRGTGGLVEQYF.

V usage is TRBV5-1 and J usage is TRBJ2-5; TRBD1 agrees at 10 bases. The CDR3 covers 15 residues. Germline-derived CDR1 and CDR2 are SGHRS and YFSETQ. V was clipped by 3 bases and J by 5 bases; unmatched bases: 7. The CDR3 is CASSSGTGEGETQYF. The CDR3 DNA reads as TGCGCCAGCAGCTCCGGGACAGGGGAGGGGGAGACCCAGTACTTC.

This clone is classed as medium-sized. This sequence joins TRBV27 and TRBJ2-7; TRBD2 is a possible D gene (6 bases). CDR3 length equals 14 residues. The V end was cut by 3 bases, the J end by 2 bases, with 11 bases between. CDR1 and CDR2 from the germline V gene are MNHEY and SMNVEV (reference sequence). DNA of the CDR3: TGTGCCAGCAGTTTGATGACGGGGGCCTACGAGCAGTACTTC. It codes for CASSLMTGAYEQYF.

The V call is TRBV6-5, the J call TRBJ1-5, with TRBD1 matching over 8 bases. The CDR3 has 15 residues. V was pared by 6 bases and J by 5 bases, with 9 bases of the junction left unmatched. CDR1 MNHEY and CDR2 SVGAGI come from the germline V gene. Here the CDR3 DNA reads TGTGCCAGCAGCTCTACCGGGACAGGTCATCAGCCCCAGCATTTT. Residues: CASSSTGTGHQPQHF.

V usage is TRBV5-1 and J usage is TRBJ2-7; TRBD2 is a possible D gene (6 bases). Trimming took off 1 base at V and 4 bases at J, with 12 bases between the two ends. Per germline, CDR1 SGHRS and CDR2 YFSETQ. The CDR3 length is 14 residues. The CDR3 DNA sequence: TGCGCCAGCAGCTTGAGGCGGGACCCATACGAGCAGTACTTC. Its translation: CASSLRRDPYEQYF.

This sequence joins TRBV6-4 and TRBJ2-3; a possible D gene is TRBD2 (6 bases). This CDR3 is 15 amino acids long. V lost 0 bases, J lost 0 bases, and 7 bases lay in between. Per the germline V gene, CDR1 is MRHNA and CDR2 is SNTAGT. This CDR3 is CASSDSAGSTDTQYF. The CDR3 DNA follows: TGTGCCAGCAGTGACTCAGCGGGTAGCACAGATACGCAGTATTTT.